This TCR beta chain was retrieved from a study of identical twins. The V gene's germline CDR1 is SGHRS and CDR2 YFSETQ. The V gene lost 2 bases and the J gene lost 6 bases, with 13 bases spanning the gap. The CDR3 extends over 14 amino acids. Each CDR3 protein is one row after TCRdb ran MiXCR on the 5' RACE reads. This table has 500,000 or so distinct CDR3 sequences, 22% appearing once. The same sample was also studied in work on T cells expressing NK-cell markers.

The receptor's source is a woman younger than 30 in good health. The chain uses TRBV5-1 and TRBJ2-3, with D perhaps matching TRBD1 (6 bases). The sample comprised CD4+ T cells sorted from blood. CDR3 residues: CASSLTGKGDTQYF. CDR3 bases: TGCGCCAGCAGCTTAACAGGGAAGGGGGATACGCAGTATTTT.